This TCR beta chain derives from a study of OX40 agonist ivuxolimab in advanced cancers. About the investigation overall: Ivuxolimab was an agonistic, fully human IgG2 monoclonal antibody directed against OX40 (CD134), a costimulatory receptor. Partial responses occurred in three dose-escalation patients: two with cutaneous melanoma and one with hepatocellular carcinoma. Patients were allowed to have had prior anti-PD-1, anti-PD-L1 or anti-CTLA-4 therapy, and around 37% of the dose-escalation patients had previously received checkpoint inhibitors. Of the approximately 50 dose-escalation patients, hepatocellular carcinoma was present in about 20, melanoma in approximately 15, renal cell carcinoma in 9 and head and neck cancer in 9. The purpose of peripheral TCRbeta sequencing was to test whether ivuxolimab changed TCR sequence diversity and led to clonal T-cell expansion. The monotherapy dose-escalation portion (N ≈ 56 patients) of the phase I ivuxolimab trial is reported in the paper. Intravenous ivuxolimab was administered to patients every 2 weeks at six dose levels: 0.01, 0.1, 0.3, 1.5, 3 and 10 mg/kg. In the dose-escalation cohort, around 80% of patients were male, and the mean age was 60 years with a range of roughly 20 to 80. The paper as a whole reports these results and caveats: After ivuxolimab, expanded clones were on average more numerous among CD8+ T cells than among CD4+ T cells. In the 0.1-3.0 mg/kg groups, partial responders had among the lowest normalized peripheral clonal expansion, particularly in CD8+ T cells. Low levels of normalized T-cell clonal expansion were also seen in some patients who did not respond. At doses from 0.1 to 3.0 mg/kg, clonal expansion was seen in both CD4+ and CD8+ blood T cells between baseline and week 6. Which antigens the clonally expanded peripheral T cells were specific for was not determined.

Comments on this clone: Its antigen remains undetermined. No much larger clone is present one base from it, and per-base qualities are unavailable.

Deletion took 1 base off V and 4 bases off J, with a span of 11 bases between the germline ends. The CDR3 starts with the cysteine, ends with the phenylalanine, and has 14 residues. CDR3 DNA is the only sequence kept; it has 42 bases, read in frame from the first base. The germline V gene sets CDR1 to SGDLS and CDR2 to YYNGEE. For sequencing of the TCRbeta CDR3 region, genomic DNA was extracted from the sorted cells. TCRbeta CDR3 regions were sequenced using the immunoSEQ Assay. TCRdb's version of the immuneACCESS table is confined to in-frame rearrangements and falls short of the full clone set. An unresolved V gene accounts for under half of the shortfall where checked; the remainder is of unknown origin. The sample table contains roughly 88,000 clones; only one count was recorded for 87% of them. The leading ten clones occupy about 4% of the sample. The trial excluded patients who had a history of autoimmune disease or who were on systemic immunosuppression. In every dose cohort, peripheral blood was drawn for TCR sequencing at baseline, cycle 4 day 1, and cycle 7 day 1. Samples came from an open-label, multicenter, first-in-human phase I dose-escalation trial of ivuxolimab. Adults with locally advanced or metastatic melanoma, renal cell, hepatocellular, or head and neck squamous cell carcinoma were enrolled in the trial. Before TCR sequencing, CD4+ T cells and CD8+ T cells from peripheral blood were sorted into separate populations.

The sequence was collected from an adult with an advanced solid tumor such as melanoma, head and neck, liver or kidney cancer. The specimen comprised CD4+ or CD8+ T cells sorted from blood, sampled in a trial of the OX40 agonist ivuxolimab. The chain employs TRBV9 and TRBJ1-2; 5 matching bases give a weak D call of TRBD1. The sequence in DNA is TGTGCCAGCAGCGTATATGACAGCGGCTATGGCTACACCTTC. The resulting protein is CASSVYDSGYGYTF.